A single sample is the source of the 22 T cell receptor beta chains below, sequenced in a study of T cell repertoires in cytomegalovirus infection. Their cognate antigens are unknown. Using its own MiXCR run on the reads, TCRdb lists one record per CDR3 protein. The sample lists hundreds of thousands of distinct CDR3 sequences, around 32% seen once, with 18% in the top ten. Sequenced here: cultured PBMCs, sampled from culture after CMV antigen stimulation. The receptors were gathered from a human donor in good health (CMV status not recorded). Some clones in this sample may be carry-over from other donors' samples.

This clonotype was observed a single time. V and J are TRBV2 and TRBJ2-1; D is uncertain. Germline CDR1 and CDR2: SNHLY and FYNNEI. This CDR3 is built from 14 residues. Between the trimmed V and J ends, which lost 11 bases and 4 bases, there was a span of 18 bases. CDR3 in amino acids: CAVTRQAWYNEQFF. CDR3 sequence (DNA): TGTGCCGTAACCCGGCAGGCGTGGTACAATGAGCAGTTCTTC.

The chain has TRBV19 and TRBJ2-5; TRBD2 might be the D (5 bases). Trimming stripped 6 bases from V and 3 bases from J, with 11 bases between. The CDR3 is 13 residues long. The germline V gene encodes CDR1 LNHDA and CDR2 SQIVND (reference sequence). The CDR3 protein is CASRALGEETQYF. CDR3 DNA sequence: TGTGCCAGTAGGGCGCTCGGGGAAGAGACCCAGTACTTC.

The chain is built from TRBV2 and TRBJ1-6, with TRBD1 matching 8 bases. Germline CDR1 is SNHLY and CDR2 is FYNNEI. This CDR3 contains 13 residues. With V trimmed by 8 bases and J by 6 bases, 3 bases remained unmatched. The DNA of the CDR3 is TGTGCCAGCCAAGGACAGGGTAATTCACCCCTCCACTTT. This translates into CASQGQGNSPLHF.

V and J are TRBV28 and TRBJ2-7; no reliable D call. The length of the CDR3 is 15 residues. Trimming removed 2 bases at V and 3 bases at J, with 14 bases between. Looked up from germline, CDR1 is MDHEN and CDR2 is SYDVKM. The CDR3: CASSLLPGPVYEQYF. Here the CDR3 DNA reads TGTGCCAGCAGTTTACTCCCAGGACCCGTCTACGAGCAGTACTTC.

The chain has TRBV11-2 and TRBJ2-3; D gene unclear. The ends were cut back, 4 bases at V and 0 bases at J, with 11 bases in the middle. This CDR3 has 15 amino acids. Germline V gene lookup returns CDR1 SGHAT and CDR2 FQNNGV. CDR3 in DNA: TGTGCCAGCAGCTCGGTCACCTCTAGCACAGATACGCAGTATTTT. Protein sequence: CASSSVTSSTDTQYF.

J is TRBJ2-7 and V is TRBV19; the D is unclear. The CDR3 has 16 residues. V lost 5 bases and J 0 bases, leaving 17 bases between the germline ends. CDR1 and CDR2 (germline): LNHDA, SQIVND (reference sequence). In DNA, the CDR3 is TGTGCCAGTAGTTCGGCGCATATTCAATCCTCCTACGAGCAGTACTTC. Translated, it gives CASSSAHIQSSYEQYF.

CDR3 in amino acids: CSARDLGREQFF. The CDR3 DNA follows: TGCAGTGCTAGAGATCTGGGGCGGGAGCAGTTCTTC. The chain has TRBV20-1 and TRBJ2-1; D perhaps matches TRBD1 (5 bases). Trimming removed 0 bases from V and 10 bases from J, with 10 bases in between. Looked up from germline, CDR1 is DFQATT and CDR2 is SNEGSKA (reference sequence). CDR3 length: 12 amino acids.

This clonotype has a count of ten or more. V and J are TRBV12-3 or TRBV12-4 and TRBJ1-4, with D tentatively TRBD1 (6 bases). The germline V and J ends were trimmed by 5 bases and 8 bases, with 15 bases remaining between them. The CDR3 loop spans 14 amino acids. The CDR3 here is CASSHTGGREKLFF. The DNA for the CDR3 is TGTGCCAGCAGTCACACCGGGGGCCGAGAAAAACTGTTTTTT.

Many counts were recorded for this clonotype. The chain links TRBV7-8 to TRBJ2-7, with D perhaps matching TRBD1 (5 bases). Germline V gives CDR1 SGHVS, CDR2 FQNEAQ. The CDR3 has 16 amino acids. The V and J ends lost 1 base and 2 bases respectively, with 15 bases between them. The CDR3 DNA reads TGTGCCAGCAGCTTAGAACTCCGGACACTAACCTACGAGCAGTACTTC. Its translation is CASSLELRTLTYEQYF.

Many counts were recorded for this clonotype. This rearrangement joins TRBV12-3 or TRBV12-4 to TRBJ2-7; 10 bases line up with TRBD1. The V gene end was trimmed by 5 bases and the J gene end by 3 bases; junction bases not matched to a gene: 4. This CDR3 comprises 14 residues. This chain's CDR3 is CASSARDRGYEQYF. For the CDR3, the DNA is TGTGCCAGCAGTGCCCGGGACAGGGGCTACGAGCAGTACTTC.

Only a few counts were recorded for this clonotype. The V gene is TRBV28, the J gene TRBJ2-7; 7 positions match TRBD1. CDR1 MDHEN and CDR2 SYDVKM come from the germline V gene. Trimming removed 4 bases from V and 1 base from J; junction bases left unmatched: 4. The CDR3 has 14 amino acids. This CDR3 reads CASSSPGGSYEQYF. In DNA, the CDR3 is TGTGCCAGCAGTTCCCCAGGGGGTTCCTACGAGCAGTACTTC.

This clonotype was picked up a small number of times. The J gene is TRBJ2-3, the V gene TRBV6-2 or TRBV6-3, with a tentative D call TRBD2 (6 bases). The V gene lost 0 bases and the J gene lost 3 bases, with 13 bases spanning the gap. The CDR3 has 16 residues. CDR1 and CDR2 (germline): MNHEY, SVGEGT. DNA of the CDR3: TGTGCCAGCAGTTACTCTGGCGGGGCTGGGACAGATACGCAGTATTTT. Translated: CASSYSGGAGTDTQYF.

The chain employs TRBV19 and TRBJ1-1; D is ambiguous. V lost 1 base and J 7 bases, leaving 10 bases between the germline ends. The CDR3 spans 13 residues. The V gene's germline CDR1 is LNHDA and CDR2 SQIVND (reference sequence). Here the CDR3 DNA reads TGTGCCAGTAGTATAGGCTTCAGGAGTGAAGCTTTCTTT. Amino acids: CASSIGFRSEAFF.

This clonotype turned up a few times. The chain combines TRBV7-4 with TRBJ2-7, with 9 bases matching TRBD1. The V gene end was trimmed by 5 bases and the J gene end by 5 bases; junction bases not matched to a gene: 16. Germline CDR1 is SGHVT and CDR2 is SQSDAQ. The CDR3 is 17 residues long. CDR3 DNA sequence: TGTGCCAGCAGCAACACCGCTCGCGGACAGGGGAAGGACGAGCAGTACTTC. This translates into CASSNTARGQGKDEQYF.

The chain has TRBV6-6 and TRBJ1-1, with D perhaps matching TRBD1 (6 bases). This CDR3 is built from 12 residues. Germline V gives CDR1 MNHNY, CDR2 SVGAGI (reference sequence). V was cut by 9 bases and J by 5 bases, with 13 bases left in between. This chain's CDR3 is CASCLGGTEAFF. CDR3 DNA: TGTGCCAGTTGTCTAGGGGGGACTGAAGCTTTCTTT.

CDR3 nucleotide sequence: TGTGCCAGCAGCTTGGTGATTGGGACAGGGACTGCCTTGGGGTTCTTC. This codes for CASSLVIGTGTALGFF. The chain employs TRBV5-5 and TRBJ2-1; 9 bases match TRBD1. The germline CDR1 and CDR2 sequences are SGHKS and YYEKEE (reference sequence). This CDR3 contains 16 residues. Trimming removed 0 bases from V and 15 bases from J; junction bases left unmatched: 16.

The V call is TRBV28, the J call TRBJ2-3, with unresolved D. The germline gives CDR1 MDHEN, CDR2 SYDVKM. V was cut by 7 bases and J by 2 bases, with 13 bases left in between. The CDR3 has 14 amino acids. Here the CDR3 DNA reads TGTGCCAGCATGGGGTCTCCTATCACAGATACGCAGTATTTT. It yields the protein CASMGSPITDTQYF.

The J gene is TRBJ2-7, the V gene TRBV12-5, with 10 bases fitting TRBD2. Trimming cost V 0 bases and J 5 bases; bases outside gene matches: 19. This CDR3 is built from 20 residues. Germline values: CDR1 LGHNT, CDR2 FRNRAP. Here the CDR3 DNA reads TGTGCTAGTGGTTTGGTACATCCCGCGACTAGCGGGCGGGCGATGGACGAGCAGTACTTC. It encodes CASGLVHPATSGRAMDEQYF.

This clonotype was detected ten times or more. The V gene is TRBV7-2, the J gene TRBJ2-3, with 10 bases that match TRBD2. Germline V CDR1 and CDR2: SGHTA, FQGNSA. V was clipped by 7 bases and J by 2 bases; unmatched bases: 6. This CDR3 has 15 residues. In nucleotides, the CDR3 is TGTGCCAGCACCGTTAGCGGGGGGAACACAGATACGCAGTATTTT. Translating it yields CASTVSGGNTDTQYF.

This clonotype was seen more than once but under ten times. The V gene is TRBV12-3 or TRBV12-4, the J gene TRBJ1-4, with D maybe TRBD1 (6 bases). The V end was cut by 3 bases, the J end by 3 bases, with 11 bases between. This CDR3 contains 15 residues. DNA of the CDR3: TGTGCCAGCAGTTTGCAGGGGCGGGCTAATGAAAAACTGTTTTTT. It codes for CASSLQGRANEKLFF.

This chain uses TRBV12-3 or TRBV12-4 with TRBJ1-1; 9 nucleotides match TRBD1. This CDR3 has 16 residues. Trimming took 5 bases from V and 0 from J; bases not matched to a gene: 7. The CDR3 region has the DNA TGTGCCAGCAGTCTCACAGGGGGCGCGGTGAACACTGAAGCTTTCTTT. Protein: CASSLTGGAVNTEAFF.

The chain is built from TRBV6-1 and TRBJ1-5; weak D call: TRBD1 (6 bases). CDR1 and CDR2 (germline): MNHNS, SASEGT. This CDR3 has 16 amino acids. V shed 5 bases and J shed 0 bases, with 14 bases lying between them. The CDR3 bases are TGTGCCAGCAGTAAAGAGAGGACAGATAGCAATCAGCCCCAGCATTTT. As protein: CASSKERTDSNQPQHF.